There are many counts of the clone carrying this T cell receptor (beta chain). The sample comes from a study of T-cell reconstitution after alpha-beta-depleted transplantation in children. Unique molecular identifiers were used to barcode this TCRbeta library. TCRdb used MiXCR to reprocess the PCR reads, holding one entry per CDR3 protein. The sample has 490,000 or so distinct CDR3 sequences, about 12% seen once. The receptor comes from a human donor who donated a stem cell graft to a child with combined immunodeficiency. Sequences were derived from PBMCs from the stem cell graft donor, sampled from the stem cell graft.

CDR3 nucleotide sequence: TGTGCCATCAGTGAGCTGGGGACTAGCTCATCAGTGGCAGATACGCAGTATTTT. It yields the protein CAISELGTSSSVADTQYF. The J gene is TRBJ2-3, the V gene TRBV10-3; 9 nucleotides match TRBD2. V dropped 2 bases and J dropped 4; count of bases not matched to a gene: 13. Germline loops: CDR1 ENHRY, CDR2 SYGVKD. The CDR3 runs to 18 residues.